The 4 T cell receptor beta chains listed next were all sequenced from one sample in a study of T cells in Graves' hyperthyroidism and ophthalmopathy. From RNA transcripts, TCR beta CDR3 regions were amplified. HTBI primers drove first-round RT-PCR of the TCR CDR3. TCRdb re-called the multiplex PCR reads with MiXCR, one entry per CDR3 protein. This repertoire shows approximately 520,000 distinct CDR3 sequences, roughly 20% found once; its top ten account for around 27%. Material for sequencing was blood. These receptors were obtained from a young man with Graves' hyperthyroidism.

Ten or more counts support this clonotype. The J gene is TRBJ2-5, the V gene TRBV28; 8 positions agree with TRBD1. This CDR3 comprises 15 residues. The trim removed 6 bases at V and 3 bases at J, leaving 9 bases unmatched. From germline, CDR1 is MDHEN and CDR2 SYDVKM. DNA for the CDR3: TGTGCCAGCAGCTACCTCGACAGGGGAAAAGAGACCCAGTACTTC. Translation gives CASSYLDRGKETQYF.

The chain carries TRBV29-1 and TRBJ2-4; 7 bases map to TRBD1. Germline values: CDR1 SQVTM, CDR2 ANQGSEA. The V and J ends lost 4 bases and 9 bases, in that order; junction bases with no gene match: 3. The CDR3 sequence is 11 residues long. The CDR3 reads CSVGHRGIQYF. CDR3 nucleotides: TGCAGCGTTGGTCACAGGGGCATTCAGTACTTC. Together with reference TRBV29-1 and TRBJ2-4, the CDR3 gives the full variable domain: SAVISQKPSRDICQRGTSLTIQCQVDSQVTMMFWYRQQPGQSLTLIATANQGSEATYESGFVIDKFPISRPNLTFSTLTVSNMSPEDSSIYLCSVGHRGIQYFGAGTRLSVL.

This chain connects TRBV12-3 or TRBV12-4 to TRBJ2-5; D gene uncertain. This CDR3 contains 14 residues. V lost 5 bases to trimming and J lost 3 bases, with 13 bases between them. Written as DNA, the CDR3 is TGTGCCAGCAGTATAGACGGGCAAGAAGAGACCCAGTACTTC. This sequence encodes CASSIDGQEETQYF.

The CDR3 DNA reads as TGTGCCAGCAGCGTAGAATTAGGCCACTCCTACGAGCAGTACTTC. Translating gives CASSVELGHSYEQYF. The chain joins TRBV9 to TRBJ2-7; D remains unclear. Trimming removed 0 bases from V and 0 bases from J, with 10 bases in between. CDR1 SGDLS and CDR2 YYNGEE come from the germline V gene. This CDR3 has 15 amino acids. The entire variable domain, with the rest obtained from reference TRBV9 and TRBJ2-7, is as follows: DSGVTQTPKHLITATGQRVTLRCSPRSGDLSVYWYQQSLDQGLQFLIQYYNGEERAKGNILERFSAQQFPDLHSELNLSSLELGDSALYFCASSVELGHSYEQYFGPGTRLTVT.